This entry lists 15 T cell receptor beta chains sequenced from one sample in a study of T cell responses to AZD1222 COVID-19 vaccine. Profiled with immunoSEQ multiplex PCR; TCRdb holds only in-frame clones, not every one. This table holds about 100,000 clones, 87% found once. Sequenced here: peripheral blood, sampled 28 days after the second AZD1222 dose. The receptors here all came from an adult who received the AZD1222 COVID-19 vaccine.

This rearrangement joins TRBV7-2 to TRBJ1-5; D not certain. The CDR3 spans 13 residues. Germline-derived CDR1 and CDR2 are SGHTA and FQGNSA. Trimming removed 1 base from V and 5 bases from J, with 6 bases in between. As DNA, the CDR3 is TGTGCCAGCAGCTTAGGACGGGATCAGCCCCAGCATTTT. Amino acids: CASSLGRDQPQHF.

The genes are TRBV9 and TRBJ2-2, with a possible D match to TRBD2 (6 bases). The CDR3 covers 15 residues. Per germline, CDR1 SGDLS and CDR2 YYNGEE. V was trimmed by 0 bases and J by 6 bases, leaving 12 bases between them. CDR3 nucleotides: TGTGCCAGCAGCGTAGGCGGGATTCTAGCCGGGGAGCTGTTTTTT. As protein: CASSVGGILAGELFF.

The chain employs TRBV5-1 and TRBJ1-1; a weak D match, TRBD1 (6 bases). CDR1 SGHRS and CDR2 YFSETQ come from the germline V gene. This CDR3 has 14 residues. V lost 3 bases to trimming and J lost 5 bases, with 14 bases between them. The CDR3 DNA is TGCGCCAGCAGCTCACAGGACAGTGGGACTGAAGCTTTCTTT. Its protein product is CASSSQDSGTEAFF. The full variable domain, in which reference TRBV5-1 and TRBJ1-1 provide the parts outside the CDR3, is KAGVTQTPRYLIKTRGQQVTLSCSPISGHRSVSWYQQTPGQGLQFLFEYFSETQRNKGNFPGRFSGRQFSNSRSEMNVSTLELGDSALYLCASSSQDSGTEAFFGQGTRLTVV.

This clone turned up a few times. This chain connects TRBV9 to TRBJ2-7; 10 positions agree with TRBD2. Trimming removed 4 bases from V and 5 bases from J; junction bases left unmatched: 6. The CDR3 contains 14 residues. Germline V lookup: CDR1 SGDLS, CDR2 YYNGEE. CDR3 sequence reads: CASSFSGRLDEQYF. CDR3 coding DNA: TGTGCCAGCAGCTTTAGCGGGAGGCTCGACGAGCAGTACTTC.

This clone was observed a single time. The CDR3 region is CASSPDGGNTEAFF. The CDR3 bases are TGCGCCAGCAGCCCCGACGGAGGCAACACTGAAGCTTTCTTT. This chain joins TRBV5-1 and TRBJ1-1; D gene ambiguous. The V end was cut by 4 bases, the J end by 2 bases, with 12 bases between. There are 14 residues in the CDR3. Germline V CDR1 and CDR2: SGHRS, YFSETQ. Complete variable domain (other parts from reference TRBV5-1 and TRBJ1-1): KAGVTQTPRYLIKTRGQQVTLSCSPISGHRSVSWYQQTPGQGLQFLFEYFSETQRNKGNFPGRFSGRQFSNSRSEMNVSTLELGDSALYLCASSPDGGNTEAFFGQGTRLTVV.

The chain links TRBV19 to TRBJ2-5; 8 bases align to TRBD1. The CDR3 extends over 15 amino acids. Per germline, CDR1 LNHDA and CDR2 SQIVND (reference sequence). V lost 5 bases, J lost 4 bases, and 9 bases stayed unmatched. CDR3 residues: CASSSPGQGPETQYF. The DNA for the CDR3 is TGTGCCAGTAGTTCCCCTGGACAGGGTCCAGAGACCCAGTACTTC.

This clone was counted once. The CDR3 here is CASCKGGFGETQYF. In DNA, the CDR3 is TGTGCCAGCTGCAAAGGGGGCTTCGGGGAGACCCAGTACTTC. The chain carries TRBV7-4 and TRBJ2-5; TRBD1 matches at 7 bases. Trimming cost V 8 bases and J 5 bases; bases outside gene matches: 11. The germline V gene encodes CDR1 SGHVT and CDR2 SQSDAQ. The CDR3 length is 14 residues.

Here the CDR3 DNA reads TGTGCCAGCAGCACTCGAGGACAGGGGAACACTGAAGCTTTCTTT. Its translation is CASSTRGQGNTEAFF. The chain is built from TRBV9 and TRBJ1-1, with 8 bases aligning to TRBD1. In germline, CDR1 is SGDLS, CDR2 YYNGEE. J lost 1 base, V lost 4 bases, and 6 bases had no gene match. This CDR3 contains 15 residues.

This clone occurred once. The rearrangement uses TRBV13 and TRBJ2-2, with TRBD1 as a possible D gene (5 bases). Germline CDR1 reads PRHDT; CDR2 reads FYEKMQ (reference sequence). V gave up 5 bases and J gave up 7 bases, with 14 bases separating them. This CDR3 has 14 amino acids. CDR3 DNA sequence: TGTGCCAGCAGCCCCAGGACATTAGGCGGGGAGCTGTTTTTT. As protein: CASSPRTLGGELFF.

The V gene is TRBV25-1, the J gene TRBJ1-1; D is ambiguous. Germline V gene data show CDR1 as MGHDK and CDR2 as SYGVNS. Trimming stripped 7 bases from V and 4 bases from J, with 13 bases between. The CDR3 covers 13 residues. This CDR3 is CASIKVGSTEAFF. The CDR3 DNA follows: TGTGCCAGCATAAAAGTGGGCAGCACTGAAGCTTTCTTT.

The V call is TRBV4-1, the J call TRBJ2-5, with D perhaps matching TRBD2 (5 bases). Germline values: CDR1 MGHRA, CDR2 YSYEKL. V was cut by 0 bases and J by 7 bases, with 18 bases left in between. CDR3 length: 16 residues. CDR3 region: CASSQDVDLALGTQYF. CDR3 in DNA: TGCGCCAGCAGCCAAGATGTTGACCTAGCCCTGGGGACCCAGTACTTC.

The gene calls are TRBV28 and TRBJ1-1; D remains unclear. In germline, CDR1 is MDHEN, CDR2 SYDVKM. The CDR3 runs 14 residues. Trimming removed 8 bases from V and 2 bases from J, with 15 bases in between. The CDR3, as DNA: TGTGCCAGCCAAAATTCCCGGTTCAACACTGAAGCTTTCTTT. Translated, it gives CASQNSRFNTEAFF.

This chain links TRBV7-8 with TRBJ1-6, with unresolved D. The ends were cut back, 1 base at V and 5 bases at J, with 9 bases in the middle. CDR1 is SGHVS and CDR2 is FQNEAQ in the germline V gene. This CDR3 contains 15 residues. CDR3 amino acids: CASSLGTANNSPLHF. CDR3 DNA sequence: TGTGCCAGCAGCTTAGGTACAGCTAATAATTCACCCCTCCACTTT.

The V gene is TRBV5-1, the J gene TRBJ2-7; D gene uncertain. V lost 5 bases to trimming and J lost 6 bases, with 15 bases between them. CDR3 length: 13 amino acids. The germline gives CDR1 SGHRS, CDR2 YFSETQ. CDR3 protein: CASRITPSGEQYF. In DNA form, the CDR3 reads TGCGCCAGCAGAATTACACCGTCTGGCGAGCAGTACTTC.

This clone showed up just a few times. The chain joins TRBV4-3 to TRBJ1-5; D may be TRBD1 (6 bases). The CDR3 spans 15 residues. V shed 3 bases and J shed 0 bases, with 9 bases lying between them. The germline gives CDR1 LGHNA, CDR2 YSLEER. This chain's CDR3 is CASSHQGFSNQPQHF. Written as DNA, the CDR3 is TGCGCCAGCAGCCATCAGGGGTTTAGCAATCAGCCCCAGCATTTT.